One and the same sample provided the 18 T cell receptor beta chains below, sequenced in a study of T-cell memory formation after mild COVID-19. TCRdb passed the 5' RACE reads through MiXCR, listing each CDR3 protein once. The data hold around 450,000 distinct CDR3 sequences, with 20% observed a single time. Input material: PBMCs or a T cell subset sorted from them (not recorded which). These receptors all come from an adult woman who had mild COVID-19 (a few samples of this study predate the infection). Cell type and time point are not known.

This clonotype showed up just a few times. The J gene is TRBJ2-5, the V gene TRBV20-1; TRBD2 aligns across 13 bases. V lost 1 base to trimming and J lost 2 bases; unmatched junction nucleotides: 25. CDR3 length: 23 residues. Germline values: CDR1 DFQATT, CDR2 SNEGSKA (reference sequence). CDR3 in DNA: TGCAGTGCTAGAGTTAAGACGGGGGCCCCTACTAGCGGGAGGGGAGCCACACAAGAGACCCAGTACTTC. Translated, it gives CSARVKTGAPTSGRGATQETQYF.

The gene calls are TRBV30 and TRBJ2-2, with D perhaps being TRBD1 or TRBD2 (5 bases each). V gave up 2 bases and J gave up 1 base, with 8 bases separating them. Germline CDR1 is GTSNPN and CDR2 is SVGIG (reference sequence). The CDR3 extends over 14 amino acids. CDR3 nucleotides: TGTGCCTGGAGTACAGGAGGGAACACCGGGGAGCTGTTTTTT. Amino acid sequence: CAWSTGGNTGELFF.

This clonotype was seen more than once but under ten times. This chain uses TRBV29-1 with TRBJ2-3; tentatively, D is TRBD2 (5 bases). The CDR3 sequence is 13 residues long. CDR1 and CDR2 (germline): SQVTM, ANQGSEA. Trimming pared 3 bases from V and 3 bases from J, leaving 10 bases between. This chain's CDR3 is CSVDFPGTDTQYF. The CDR3 nucleotides are TGCAGCGTTGACTTCCCGGGGACAGATACGCAGTATTTT.

By share, this clonotype counts as medium-sized. The gene calls are TRBV7-6 and TRBJ2-1; no clear D gene. CDR3 length: 14 amino acids. V was pared by 2 bases and J by 4 bases, with 9 bases between. Germline V gene lookup returns CDR1 SGHVS and CDR2 FNYEAQ. CDR3 sequence (DNA): TGTGCCAGCAGCTTACTCGGGCCATACAATGAGCAGTTCTTC. Its protein is CASSLLGPYNEQFF.

This clonotype was counted only a few times. The V call is TRBV15, the J call TRBJ2-7, with D tentatively TRBD1 (6 bases). From germline, CDR1 is LNHNV and CDR2 YYDKDF (reference sequence). The CDR3 runs to 15 residues. V shed 5 bases and J shed 4 bases, with 18 bases lying between them. The CDR3 loop reads CATSEARDTSYEQYF. The CDR3 coding sequence is TGTGCCACCAGCGAAGCCCGGGACACATCTTACGAGCAGTACTTC.

This clonotype has ten or more counts. The chain joins TRBV29-1 to TRBJ2-1; the D gene is possibly TRBD2 (6 bases). The V and J ends lost 6 bases and 9 bases respectively, with 15 bases between them. The CDR3 consists of 12 residues. Germline V gene sequence: CDR1 SQVTM, CDR2 ANQGSEA. For the CDR3, the DNA is TGCAGCGTCGTACCCACGGGGGTTGAGCAGTTCTTC. Translation: CSVVPTGVEQFF.

This clonotype was observed a few times. CDR3 amino acids: CSTSGTGALMHNEQFF. The CDR3 nucleotides read TGCAGCACATCCGGGACAGGGGCCCTTATGCACAATGAGCAGTTCTTC. V is TRBV29-1 and J is TRBJ2-1; the match to TRBD1 covers 10 bases. The CDR3 runs 16 residues. V trimming: 8 bases; J trimming: 5 bases; junction bases outside the gene matches: 15. The germline CDR1 and CDR2 sequences are SQVTM and ANQGSEA.

The CDR3 region has the DNA TGTGCCAGCAGCTTAATGCCGGGACAGGGGACCACTGAAGCTTTCTTT. The encoded protein is CASSLMPGQGTTEAFF. The V gene is TRBV7-8, the J gene TRBJ1-1; 10 positions match TRBD1. After removal of 2 bases from V and 4 bases from J, the junction contained 7 bases not matched to a gene. The germline gives CDR1 SGHVS, CDR2 FQNEAQ. The CDR3 length is 16 residues. Filled out from reference TRBV7-8 and TRBJ1-1, the complete variable domain reads GAGVSQSPRYKVAKRGQDVALRCDPISGHVSLFWYQQALGQGPEFLTYFQNEAQLDKSGLPSDRFFAERPEGSVSTLKIQRTQQEDSAVYLCASSLMPGQGTTEAFFGQGTRLTVV.

Many counts were recorded for this clonotype. The chain recombines TRBV7-9 with TRBJ2-2; TRBD1 matches at 9 bases. The CDR3 is made up of 16 amino acids. J was trimmed by 2 bases and V by 4 bases; bases with no gene match: 5. The V gene's germline CDR1 is SEHNR and CDR2 FQNEAQ (reference sequence). CDR3 nucleotide sequence: TGTGCCAGCAGCTCTCACAGGGGGCGAAACACCGGGGAGCTGTTTTTT. As protein: CASSSHRGRNTGELFF.

There are a few counts of this clonotype. This chain uses TRBV6-5 with TRBJ2-2; D is undetermined. The CDR3 covers 14 residues. CDR1 is MNHEY, CDR2 SVGAGI, per germline. The ends were cut back, 7 bases at V and 4 bases at J, with 13 bases in the middle. The CDR3 reads CASKRNFLTGELFF. The CDR3, as DNA: TGTGCCAGCAAACGGAATTTCCTCACCGGGGAGCTGTTTTTT.

This clonotype was detected ten times or more. J is TRBJ1-1 and V is TRBV6-5; D not certain. CDR1 and CDR2 from the germline V gene are MNHEY and SVGAGI. This CDR3 spans 14 amino acids. V was trimmed by 6 bases and J by 0 bases, leaving 11 bases between them. The CDR3 region is CASSRQRMNTEAFF. As DNA, the CDR3 is TGTGCCAGCAGCCGTCAGCGTATGAACACTGAAGCTTTCTTT.

This clonotype occurred a few times. J is TRBJ2-3 and V is TRBV7-6; 8 bases line up with TRBD2. This CDR3 contains 14 residues. Germline trimming cut 8 bases from V and 6 bases from J; bases unmatched to any gene: 10. In germline, CDR1 is SGHVS, CDR2 FNYEAQ. The CDR3 nucleotides read TGTGCCAGCGTCGGACTAGCCGGGAAGGATACGCAGTATTTT. Protein sequence: CASVGLAGKDTQYF.

A few counts support this clonotype. J is TRBJ2-1 and V is TRBV7-9; D gene unclear. This CDR3 is 16 amino acids long. Trimming shortened V by 2 bases and J by 7 bases, and 18 bases separated the two germline ends. Germline V gene lookup returns CDR1 SEHNR and CDR2 FQNEAQ (reference sequence). CDR3 loop: CASSLSQPGPGNEQFF. For the CDR3, the DNA is TGTGCCAGCAGCTTATCGCAACCGGGCCCCGGGAATGAGCAGTTCTTC.

V usage is TRBV7-6 and J usage is TRBJ2-1; 10 nucleotides align to TRBD1. V trimming: 5 bases; J trimming: 3 bases; junction bases outside the gene matches: 4. CDR3 length: 15 residues. Germline-derived CDR1 and CDR2 are SGHVS and FNYEAQ. The CDR3 sequence: CASSMGQGYYNEQFF. The CDR3 DNA sequence: TGTGCCAGCAGCATGGGACAGGGGTACTACAATGAGCAGTTCTTC.

The gene calls are TRBV12-3 or TRBV12-4 and TRBJ1-2; the match to TRBD1 covers 11 bases. This CDR3 is 15 amino acids long. V shed 5 bases and J 6 bases; nucleotides not matched to a gene: 8. CDR3 nucleotide sequence: TGTGCCAGCAGTGTCCCCGGGACAGGGGGTCATGGCTACACCTTC. Its protein is CASSVPGTGGHGYTF.

The chain couples TRBV7-6 to TRBJ2-5; TRBD2 matches 13 bases. Germline CDR1 is SGHVS and CDR2 is FNYEAQ. This CDR3 contains 16 residues. V shed 4 bases, J shed 1 base, and the junction held 3 bases outside the gene matches. CDR3 nucleotide sequence: TGTGCCAGCAGCTACCGACTAGCGGGAGGCCAAGAGACCCAGTACTTC. Encoded protein: CASSYRLAGGQETQYF.

This chain uses TRBV5-1 with TRBJ1-1; possibly TRBD1 for D (6 bases). The CDR3 sequence is 18 residues long. The ends were cut back, 4 bases at V and 4 bases at J, with 26 bases in the middle. CDR1 and CDR2 from the germline V gene are SGHRS and YFSETQ. Here the CDR3 reads CASSLSHNLQGSGTEAFF. CDR3 DNA: TGCGCCAGCAGCCTTTCCCACAATTTACAGGGCAGCGGCACTGAAGCTTTCTTT.

The sample holds many counts of this clonotype. The chain uses TRBV2 and TRBJ2-4, with TRBD1 identical over 10 bases. CDR1 and CDR2 from the germline V gene are SNHLY and FYNNEI. The CDR3 has 19 residues. Unmatched junction bases numbered 16, after V lost 8 bases and J lost 0 bases. CDR3 nucleotide sequence: TGTGCCAGCCGTTACTCCGGACAGGGGGGTCTCCTAGCCAAAAACATTCAGTACTTC. It codes for CASRYSGQGGLLAKNIQYF.